This entry concerns a single T cell receptor beta chain. The sample originates from a study of blood T cell repertoires in COVID-19. Study-level information: Acute and convalescent COVID-19 specimens originated in the United States, Italy and Spain. T cells, B-cell-depleted T cells, or PBMCs provided the cDNA or gDNA that served as material.

Study processing details: Reference gene primers were amplified, and this amplification served to estimate nucleated cell counts. Using immunoSEQ multiplex PCR, the repertoire was profiled, and TCRdb retains in-frame clones only, with some absent. The D gene and trimming were derived from the DNA, and the V and J assignments and clone size from that table. The sample records 250,000 to 300,000 clones, approximately 89% being singletons. The germline CDR1 and CDR2 sequences are MGHRA and YSYEKL. The CDR3 contains 15 residues. V dropped 1 base and J dropped 6; count of bases not matched to a gene: 4. Seattle patients were enrolled while actively infected and followed longitudinally.

The TCR comes from a woman younger than 45 with COVID-19, enrolled during active disease. The material sequenced was peripheral blood. The chain joins TRBV4-1 to TRBJ1-4; TRBD1 aligns across 8 bases. The CDR3 protein is CASSQVDRDHEKLFF. CDR3 nucleotide sequence: TGCGCCAGCAGCCAAGTGGACAGGGACCATGAAAAACTGTTTTTT.